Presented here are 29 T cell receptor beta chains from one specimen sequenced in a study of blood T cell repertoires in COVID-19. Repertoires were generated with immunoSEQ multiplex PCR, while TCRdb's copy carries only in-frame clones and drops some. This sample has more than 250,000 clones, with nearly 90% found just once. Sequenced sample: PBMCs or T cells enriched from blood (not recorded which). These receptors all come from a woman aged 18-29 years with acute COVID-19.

The CDR3 loop reads CSVEVDRATEAFF. The DNA of the CDR3 is TGCAGCGTTGAAGTCGACAGGGCCACTGAAGCTTTCTTT. This sequence joins TRBV29-1 and TRBJ1-1, with 7 nucleotides matching TRBD1. The CDR3 is made up of 13 amino acids. Germline V CDR1 and CDR2: SQVTM, ANQGSEA. Losses at the gene ends were 1 base for V and 4 bases for J; bases not matched to a gene: 3.

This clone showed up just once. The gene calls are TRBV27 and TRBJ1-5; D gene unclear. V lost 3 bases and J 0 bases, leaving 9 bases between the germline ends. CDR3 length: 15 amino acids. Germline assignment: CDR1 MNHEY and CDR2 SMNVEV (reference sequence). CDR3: CASSFRGNSNQPQHF. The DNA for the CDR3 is TGTGCCAGCAGTTTTCGGGGAAATAGCAATCAGCCCCAGCATTTT.

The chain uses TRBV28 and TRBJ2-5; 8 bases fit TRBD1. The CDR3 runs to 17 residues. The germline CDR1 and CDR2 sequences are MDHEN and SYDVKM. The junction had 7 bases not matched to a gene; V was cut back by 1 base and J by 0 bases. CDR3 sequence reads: CASSLFWRQGYQETQYF. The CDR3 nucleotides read TGTGCCAGCAGTTTATTTTGGAGACAGGGGTACCAAGAGACCCAGTACTTC. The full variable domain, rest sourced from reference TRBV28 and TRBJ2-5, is DVKVTQSSRYLVKRTGEKVFLECVQDMDHENMFWYRQDPGLGLRLIYFSYDVKMKEKGDIPEGYSVSREKKERFSLILESASTNQTSMYLCASSLFWRQGYQETQYFGPGTRLLVL.

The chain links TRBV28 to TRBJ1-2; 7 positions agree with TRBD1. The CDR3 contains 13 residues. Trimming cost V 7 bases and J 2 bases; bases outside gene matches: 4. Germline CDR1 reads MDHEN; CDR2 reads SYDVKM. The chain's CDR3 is CASKSTGNYGYTF. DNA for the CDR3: TGTGCCAGCAAATCGACAGGGAACTATGGCTACACCTTC.

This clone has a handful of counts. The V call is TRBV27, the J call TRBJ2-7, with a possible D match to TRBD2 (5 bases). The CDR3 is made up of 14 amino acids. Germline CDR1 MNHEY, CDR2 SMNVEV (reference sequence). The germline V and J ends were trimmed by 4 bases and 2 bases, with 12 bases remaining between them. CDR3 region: CASSSLGAAYEQYF. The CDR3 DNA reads TGTGCCAGCAGTTCCCTGGGAGCGGCCTACGAGCAGTACTTC.

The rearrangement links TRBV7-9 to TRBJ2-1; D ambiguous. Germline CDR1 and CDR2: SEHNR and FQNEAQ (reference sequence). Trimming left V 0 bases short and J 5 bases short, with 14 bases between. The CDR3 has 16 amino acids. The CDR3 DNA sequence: TGTGCCAGCAGCTTAGCGTCAAGACTCGAAAACAATGAGCAGTTCTTC. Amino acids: CASSLASRLENNEQFF.

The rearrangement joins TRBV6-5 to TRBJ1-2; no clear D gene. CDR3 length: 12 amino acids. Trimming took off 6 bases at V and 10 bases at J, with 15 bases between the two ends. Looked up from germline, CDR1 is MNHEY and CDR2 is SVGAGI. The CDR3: CASSLLDKDYTF. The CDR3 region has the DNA TGTGCCAGCAGCCTGCTTGACAAGGACTACACCTTC.

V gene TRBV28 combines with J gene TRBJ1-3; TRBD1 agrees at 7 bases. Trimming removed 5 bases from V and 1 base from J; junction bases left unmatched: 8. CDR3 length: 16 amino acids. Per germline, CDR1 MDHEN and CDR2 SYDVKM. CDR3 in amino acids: CASSGWGTASGNTIYF. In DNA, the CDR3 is TGTGCCAGCAGTGGGTGGGGGACAGCGTCTGGAAACACCATATATTTT.

Here the CDR3 reads CASSLGGRYEQYF. In DNA form, the CDR3 reads TGTGCCAGCAGCTTGGGGGGGCGATACGAGCAGTACTTC. The chain has TRBV5-4 and TRBJ2-7; TRBD1 is a possible D gene (6 bases). The length of the CDR3 is 13 residues. The germline V gene encodes CDR1 SGHNT and CDR2 YYREEE (reference sequence). The germline V and J ends were trimmed by 0 bases and 4 bases, with 8 bases remaining between them.

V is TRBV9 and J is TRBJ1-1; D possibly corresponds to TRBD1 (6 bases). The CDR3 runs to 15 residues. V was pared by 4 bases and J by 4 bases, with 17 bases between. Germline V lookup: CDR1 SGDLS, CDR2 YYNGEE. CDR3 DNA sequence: TGTGCCAGCAGCTCGGCCGGGACAAGTTTCACTGAAGCTTTCTTT. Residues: CASSSAGTSFTEAFF. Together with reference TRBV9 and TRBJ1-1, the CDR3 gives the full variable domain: DSGVTQTPKHLITATGQRVTLRCSPRSGDLSVYWYQQSLDQGLQFLIQYYNGEERAKGNILERFSAQQFPDLHSELNLSSLELGDSALYFCASSSAGTSFTEAFFGQGTRLTVV.

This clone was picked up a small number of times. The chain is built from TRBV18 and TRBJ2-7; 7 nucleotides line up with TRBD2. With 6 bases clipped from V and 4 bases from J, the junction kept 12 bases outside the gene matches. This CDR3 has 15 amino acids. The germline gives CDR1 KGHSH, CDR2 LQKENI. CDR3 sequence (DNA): TGTGCCAGCTCGCGCGCGGCAGGGCGGGAGTACGAGCAGTACTTC. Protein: CASSRAAGREYEQYF.

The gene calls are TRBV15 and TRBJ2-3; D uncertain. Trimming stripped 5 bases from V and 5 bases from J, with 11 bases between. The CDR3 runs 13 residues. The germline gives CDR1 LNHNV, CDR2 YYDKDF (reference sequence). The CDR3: CATSVRSQDTQYF. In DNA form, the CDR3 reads TGTGCCACCAGCGTGCGGTCACAAGATACGCAGTATTTT.

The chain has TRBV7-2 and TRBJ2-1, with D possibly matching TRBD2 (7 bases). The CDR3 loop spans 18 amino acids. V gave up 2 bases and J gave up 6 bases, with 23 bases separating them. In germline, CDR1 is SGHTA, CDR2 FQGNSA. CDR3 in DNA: TGTGCCAGCAGCTTAAGGCTAGCGGCCGAGACAGGCGGCAATGAGCAGTTCTTC. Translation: CASSLRLAAETGGNEQFF.

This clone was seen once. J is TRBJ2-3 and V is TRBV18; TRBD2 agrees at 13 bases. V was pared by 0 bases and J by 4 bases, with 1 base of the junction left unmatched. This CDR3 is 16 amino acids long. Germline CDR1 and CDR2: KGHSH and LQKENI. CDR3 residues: CASSPPGLAGSDTQYF. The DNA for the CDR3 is TGTGCCAGCTCACCACCGGGACTAGCGGGGTCAGATACGCAGTATTTT.

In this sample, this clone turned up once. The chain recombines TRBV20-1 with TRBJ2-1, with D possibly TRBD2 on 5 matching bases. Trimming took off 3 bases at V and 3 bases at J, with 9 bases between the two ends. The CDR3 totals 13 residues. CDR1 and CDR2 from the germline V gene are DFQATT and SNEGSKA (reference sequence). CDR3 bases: TGCAGTGCTAGTGGTCGGGGCTACAATGAGCAGTTCTTC. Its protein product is CSASGRGYNEQFF.

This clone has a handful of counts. This chain's CDR3 is CASSFDSGGRGNSPLHF. DNA for the CDR3: TGTGCCAGCAGCTTTGACTCGGGAGGCAGGGGAAATTCACCCCTCCACTTT. The rearrangement joins TRBV5-5 to TRBJ1-6; tentative D call: TRBD1 (6 bases). The CDR3 loop spans 17 amino acids. Trimming left V 2 bases short and J 7 bases short, with 19 bases between. The germline gives CDR1 SGHKS, CDR2 YYEKEE (reference sequence).

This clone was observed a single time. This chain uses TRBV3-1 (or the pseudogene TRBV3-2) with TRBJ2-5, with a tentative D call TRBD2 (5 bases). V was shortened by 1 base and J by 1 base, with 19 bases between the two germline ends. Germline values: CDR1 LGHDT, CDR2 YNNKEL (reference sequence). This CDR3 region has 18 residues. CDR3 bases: TGTGCCAGCAGCCAAGGGATCACGGGTCTGGAGGCCCAAGAGACCCAGTACTTC. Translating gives CASSQGITGLEAQETQYF.

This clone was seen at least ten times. CDR3 sequence (DNA): TGTGCCAGCAGCCAAGGGACTAGCGGGAGGGTTAACACCGGGGAGCTGTTTTTT. It encodes CASSQGTSGRVNTGELFF. This chain links TRBV3-1 (or the pseudogene TRBV3-2) with TRBJ2-2, with 15 bases aligning to TRBD2. CDR3 size: 18 residues. The ends lost 1 base at V and 2 bases at J; junction bases unmatched: 2. Germline CDR1 and CDR2: LGHDT and YNNKEL (reference sequence).

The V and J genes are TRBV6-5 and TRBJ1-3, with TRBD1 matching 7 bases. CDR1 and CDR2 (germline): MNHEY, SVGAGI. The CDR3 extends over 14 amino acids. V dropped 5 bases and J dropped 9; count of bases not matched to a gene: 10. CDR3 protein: CASSKQGIPRTIYF. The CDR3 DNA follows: TGTGCCAGCAGTAAACAGGGGATCCCCCGCACCATATATTTT.

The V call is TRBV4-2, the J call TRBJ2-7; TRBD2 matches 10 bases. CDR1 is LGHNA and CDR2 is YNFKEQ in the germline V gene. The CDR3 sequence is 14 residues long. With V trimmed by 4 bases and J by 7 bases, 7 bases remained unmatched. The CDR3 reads CASSPSGSVGEQYF. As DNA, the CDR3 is TGTGCCAGCAGCCCTAGCGGGAGCGTGGGTGAGCAGTACTTC.

Here the CDR3 DNA reads TGTGCCAGCAGCAATGCGGGGGCAGATACGCAGTATTTT. As protein: CASSNAGADTQYF. J is TRBJ2-3 and V is TRBV7-7, with 7 bases that match TRBD2. V was clipped by 5 bases and J by 4 bases; unmatched bases: 3. This CDR3 has 13 amino acids. CDR1 SSHAT and CDR2 FNYEAQ come from the germline V gene (reference sequence).

CDR3 sequence reads: CASSHTSLSYNSPLHF. CDR3 coding DNA: TGTGCCAGCAGCCACACTAGTCTCTCCTATAATTCACCCCTCCACTTT. V gene TRBV3-1 (or the pseudogene TRBV3-2) combines with J gene TRBJ1-6; the D is unclear. The V gene lost 3 bases and the J gene lost 0 bases, with 9 bases spanning the gap. The germline V gene has CDR1 LGHDT and CDR2 YNNKEL (reference sequence). The CDR3 covers 16 residues.

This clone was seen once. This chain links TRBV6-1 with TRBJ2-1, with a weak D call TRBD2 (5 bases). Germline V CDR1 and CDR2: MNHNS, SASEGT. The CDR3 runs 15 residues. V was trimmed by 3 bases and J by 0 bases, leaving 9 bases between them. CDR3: CASSEVRGSYNEQFF. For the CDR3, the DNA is TGTGCCAGCAGTGAGGTCCGGGGCTCCTACAATGAGCAGTTCTTC.

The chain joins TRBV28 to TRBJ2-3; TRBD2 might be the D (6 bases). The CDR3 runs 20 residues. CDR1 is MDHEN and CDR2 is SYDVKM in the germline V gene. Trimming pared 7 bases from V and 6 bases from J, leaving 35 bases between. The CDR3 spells CASTKILLRGSGRPWDTQYF. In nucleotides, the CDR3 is TGTGCCAGCACCAAAATCCTCCTACGGGGTAGCGGAAGGCCTTGGGATACGCAGTATTTT.

The DNA for the CDR3 is TGTGCCAGCAGCCCTCTCTACGGACAGGGAACCAACTATGGCTACACCTTC. This sequence encodes CASSPLYGQGTNYGYTF. The genes are TRBV3-1 (or the pseudogene TRBV3-2) and TRBJ1-2, with 8 positions matching TRBD1. V dropped 4 bases and J dropped 2; count of bases not matched to a gene: 12. Germline CDR1 reads LGHDT; CDR2 reads YNNKEL (reference sequence). CDR3 length: 17 residues.

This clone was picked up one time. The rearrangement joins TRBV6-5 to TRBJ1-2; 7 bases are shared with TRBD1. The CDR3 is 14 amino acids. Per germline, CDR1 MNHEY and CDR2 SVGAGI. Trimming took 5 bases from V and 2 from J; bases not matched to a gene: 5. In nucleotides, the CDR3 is TGTGCCAGCAGTCCCTGGACAGGAAACTATGGCTACACCTTC. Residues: CASSPWTGNYGYTF.

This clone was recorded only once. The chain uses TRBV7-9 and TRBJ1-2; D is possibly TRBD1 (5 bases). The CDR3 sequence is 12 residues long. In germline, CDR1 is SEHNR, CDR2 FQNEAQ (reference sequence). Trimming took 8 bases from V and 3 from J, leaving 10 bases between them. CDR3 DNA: TGTGCCAGCCGGGGGGATTACTATGGCTACACCTTC. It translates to CASRGDYYGYTF.

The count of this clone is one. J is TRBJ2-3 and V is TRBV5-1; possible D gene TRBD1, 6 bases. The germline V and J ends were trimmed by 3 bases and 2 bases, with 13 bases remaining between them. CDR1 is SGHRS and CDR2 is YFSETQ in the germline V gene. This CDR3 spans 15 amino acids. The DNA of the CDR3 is TGCGCCAGCAGCTACCCCAGGGGTAACACAGATACGCAGTATTTT. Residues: CASSYPRGNTDTQYF.

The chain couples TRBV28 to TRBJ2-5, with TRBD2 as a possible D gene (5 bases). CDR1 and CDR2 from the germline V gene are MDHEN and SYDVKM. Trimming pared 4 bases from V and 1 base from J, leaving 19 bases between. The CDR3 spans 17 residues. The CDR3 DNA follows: TGTGCCAGCAGTTCTGGCGCCTCCTACCGGGGCCAAGAGACCCAGTACTTC. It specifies CASSSGASYRGQETQYF.